The 22 T cell receptor beta chains below were found in one sample sequenced in a study of cytomegalovirus exposure and HLA in healthy donors. Use of 60 Vbeta and 13 Jbeta primers characterized the PCR. Produced via immunoSEQ multiplex PCR; TCRdb's table is partial and in-frame only. The sample has 95,000 to 100,000 clones; approximately 82% are singletons. The sample taken for sequencing was PBMCs. All receptors derive from a female donor in good health and CMV-seropositive.

This clone occurred once. The chain is built from TRBV6-5 and TRBJ1-1, with 7 bases fitting TRBD1. Per the germline V gene, CDR1 is MNHEY and CDR2 is SVGAGI. CDR3 length equals 16 residues. Trimming cost V 2 bases and J 0 bases; bases outside gene matches: 6. The CDR3 region has the DNA TGTGCCAGCAGTTACGCGGGACAGCTGATGAACACTGAAGCTTTCTTT. This codes for CASSYAGQLMNTEAFF.

The V call is TRBV2, the J call TRBJ1-2, with 7 bases aligning to TRBD1. From germline, CDR1 is SNHLY and CDR2 FYNNEI. V dropped 6 bases and J dropped 7; count of bases not matched to a gene: 5. The CDR3 has 12 amino acids. CDR3 bases: TGTGCCAGCAGAGACAGGGTTTGTGGCTACACCTTC. Encoded protein: CASRDRVCGYTF.

V and J are TRBV11-2 and TRBJ1-2; weak D call: TRBD1 (6 bases). Germline CDR1 and CDR2: SGHAT and FQNNGV. This CDR3 has 17 amino acids. Trimming shortened V by 6 bases and J by 2 bases, and 22 bases separated the two germline ends. CDR3 protein: CASRSERTGFQNYGYTF. In DNA, the CDR3 is TGTGCCAGCAGGAGCGAGAGAACAGGGTTTCAGAACTATGGCTACACCTTC.

V usage is TRBV7-6 and J usage is TRBJ2-5; TRBD1 agrees at 7 bases. The germline CDR1 and CDR2 sequences are SGHVS and FNYEAQ. The CDR3 sequence is 14 residues long. The J segment lost 4 bases and the V segment lost 1 base, leaving 3 bases of the junction unmatched. The DNA of the CDR3 is TGTGCCAGCAGCTTAGTCCCAGGGGGAGAGACCCAGTACTTC. Residues: CASSLVPGGETQYF.

This chain links TRBV4-1 with TRBJ1-4; D gene ambiguous. The CDR3 is 18 residues long. The ends were cut back, 0 bases at V and 0 bases at J, with 14 bases in the middle. CDR1 is MGHRA, CDR2 YSYEKL, per germline. The CDR3 sequence is CASSQEWFEGATNEKLFF. The CDR3 DNA reads TGCGCCAGCAGCCAAGAATGGTTTGAGGGTGCAACTAATGAAAAACTGTTTTTT.

This rearrangement joins TRBV19 to TRBJ1-6; the D gene is possibly TRBD1 (6 bases). Germline CDR1 and CDR2: LNHDA and SQIVND (reference sequence). This CDR3 comprises 14 residues. Trimming took 6 bases from V and 9 from J, leaving 15 bases between them. The CDR3 region has the DNA TGTGCCAGTAGGACCGGGACAAGGGGTTCACCCCTCCACTTT. Protein: CASRTGTRGSPLHF.

This clone was picked up a small number of times. The V and J genes are TRBV27 and TRBJ2-2, with 8 bases aligning to TRBD2. V was pared by 6 bases and J by 6 bases, with 6 bases of the junction left unmatched. The CDR3 length is 14 residues. CDR1 is MNHEY and CDR2 is SMNVEV in the germline V gene (reference sequence). For the CDR3, the DNA is TGTGCCAGCAGCTCGGGCGGGGGGCCCGGGGAGCTGTTTTTT. Translation: CASSSGGGPGELFF.

This clone was observed once. The chain combines TRBV28 with TRBJ2-7, with 9 bases fitting TRBD2. Unmatched junction bases numbered 4, after V lost 7 bases and J lost 3 bases. This CDR3 contains 13 residues. Looked up from germline, CDR1 is MDHEN and CDR2 is SYDVKM. In nucleotides, the CDR3 is TGTGCCAGCATCCGTAGCGGGAGCTACGAGCAGTACTTC. It yields the protein CASIRSGSYEQYF.

This clone was recorded a few times. The rearrangement links TRBV19 to TRBJ2-3; TRBD2 is a possible D gene (6 bases). CDR1 is LNHDA, CDR2 SQIVND, per germline (reference sequence). Trimming removed 3 bases from V and 3 bases from J, with 7 bases in between. The CDR3 loop spans 13 amino acids. The CDR3 loop reads CASSIGGTDTQYF. The DNA of the CDR3 is TGTGCCAGTAGTATCGGGGGAACAGATACGCAGTATTTT.

The DNA of the CDR3 is TGTGCCAGCAGCGTACAGGGGGGCACCGGGGAGCTGTTTTTT. It yields the protein CASSVQGGTGELFF. The chain joins TRBV9 to TRBJ2-2, with D possibly TRBD1 on 7 matching bases. Trimming stripped 1 base from V and 4 bases from J, with 8 bases between. CDR1 and CDR2 (germline): SGDLS, YYNGEE. The CDR3 totals 14 residues.

V gene TRBV2 combines with J gene TRBJ2-4; a possible D gene is TRBD2 (5 bases). The ends were cut back, 6 bases at V and 6 bases at J, with 12 bases in the middle. Germline V gives CDR1 SNHLY, CDR2 FYNNEI. The CDR3 is made up of 13 amino acids. For the CDR3, the DNA is TGTGCCAGCAGACGGGATGAGGGAAACATTCAGTACTTC. It is translated as CASRRDEGNIQYF.

The chain is built from TRBV9 and TRBJ2-3; possible D gene TRBD2, 5 bases. Germline values: CDR1 SGDLS, CDR2 YYNGEE. The CDR3 has 16 amino acids. The V gene lost 0 bases and the J gene lost 3 bases, with 14 bases spanning the gap. The DNA of the CDR3 is TGTGCCAGCAGCGTAGAATGGCGACGAGGGACAGATACGCAGTATTTT. The encoded protein is CASSVEWRRGTDTQYF.

The chain employs TRBV9 and TRBJ2-5, with TRBD2 matching 11 bases. J lost 2 bases, V lost 3 bases, and 3 bases had no gene match. Germline values: CDR1 SGDLS, CDR2 YYNGEE. The CDR3 is 15 residues long. The CDR3 DNA reads TGTGCCAGCAGCGACCGACTAGCGGGGCAAGAGACCCAGTACTTC. Its translation is CASSDRLAGQETQYF.

The chain recombines TRBV7-6 with TRBJ2-5, with 7 bases identical to TRBD1. The J call may be incorrect, as the DNA end agrees better with TRBJ2-7. Germline-derived CDR1 and CDR2 are SGHVS and FNYEAQ. The CDR3 has 15 residues. The CDR3 here is CASSSGTADLYEQYF. The CDR3 nucleotides are TGTGCCAGCAGTTCCGGGACAGCGGACCTCTACGAGCAGTACTTC.

CDR3 nucleotide sequence: TGTGCCAGCAGCCCGCCGGGACTAGCGATAAATGAGCAGTTCTTC. This translates into CASSPPGLAINEQFF. The chain uses TRBV28 and TRBJ2-1; TRBD2 aligns across 10 bases. Germline V lookup: CDR1 MDHEN, CDR2 SYDVKM. The V gene end was trimmed by 6 bases and the J gene end by 7 bases; junction bases not matched to a gene: 9. The CDR3 is made up of 15 amino acids.

This rearrangement joins TRBV2 to TRBJ1-2; 8 bases align to TRBD1. Unmatched junction bases numbered 3, after V lost 8 bases and J lost 4 bases. Germline-derived CDR1 and CDR2 are SNHLY and FYNNEI. The CDR3 length is 12 residues. The CDR3, as DNA: TGTGCCAGCCCAGGGACAGGCTATGGCTACACCTTC. This codes for CASPGTGYGYTF.

This clone was found once. The chain is built from TRBV7-9 and TRBJ2-1, with D perhaps matching TRBD1 (5 bases). Germline V gene data show CDR1 as SEHNR and CDR2 as FQNEAQ (reference sequence). Trimming removed 5 bases from V and 7 bases from J, with 12 bases in between. This CDR3 is 13 amino acids long. The DNA for the CDR3 is TGTGCCAGCAGCACCCGACAGTGGAATGAGCAGTTCTTC. It yields the protein CASSTRQWNEQFF.

The chain recombines TRBV7-6 with TRBJ1-1; the match to TRBD1 covers 7 bases. There are 13 residues in the CDR3. CDR1 is SGHVS and CDR2 is FNYEAQ in the germline V gene. Trimming cost V 4 bases and J 3 bases; bases outside gene matches: 2. The CDR3 loop is CASSWDRDTEAFF. In DNA, the CDR3 is TGTGCCAGCAGCTGGGACAGAGACACTGAAGCTTTCTTT.

The chain employs TRBV6-5 and TRBJ1-5; no clear D gene. Germline values: CDR1 MNHEY, CDR2 SVGAGI. This CDR3 contains 14 residues. Trimming cost V 3 bases and J 5 bases, with 11 bases left between them. The CDR3 sequence is CASSYYGIDQPQHF. The CDR3 region has the DNA TGTGCCAGCAGTTATTACGGGATCGATCAGCCCCAGCATTTT.

This sequence joins TRBV5-1 and TRBJ2-1, with TRBD1 matching over 8 bases. This CDR3 is built from 17 residues. Germline CDR1 SGHRS, CDR2 YFSETQ. V shed 4 bases, J shed 0 bases, and the junction held 9 bases outside the gene matches. This chain's CDR3 is CASSPGTGDISYNEQFF. CDR3 DNA sequence: TGCGCCAGCAGCCCCGGGACAGGTGATATCTCCTACAATGAGCAGTTCTTC.

This clone has a single count. V and J are TRBV13 and TRBJ2-7, with 7 bases lining up with TRBD2. The CDR3 spans 17 residues. V lost 4 bases, J lost 6 bases, and 18 bases stayed unmatched. CDR1 is PRHDT, CDR2 FYEKMQ, per germline (reference sequence). The CDR3 coding sequence is TGTGCCAGCAGCTCCCACGCGGGAGCCGAATCTTTGGGCGAGCAGTACTTC. Protein: CASSSHAGAESLGEQYF. The full variable domain, rest sourced from reference TRBV13 and TRBJ2-7, is AAGVIQSPRHLIKEKRETATLKCYPIPRHDTVYWYQQGPGQDPQFLISFYEKMQSDKGSIPDRFSAQQFSDYHSELNMSSLELGDSALYFCASSSHAGAESLGEQYFGPGTRLTVT.

This chain uses TRBV11-1 with TRBJ2-1, with a weak D call TRBD1 (5 bases). V was cut by 4 bases and J by 9 bases, with 19 bases left in between. CDR1 is SGHAT and CDR2 is FQDESV in the germline V gene (reference sequence). The CDR3 has 15 residues. CDR3 DNA: TGTGCCAGCAGCTCCCCAGGGCTGCCGACAAGTGAGCAGTTCTTC. It is translated as CASSSPGLPTSEQFF.